This T cell receptor (beta chain) is from a study of blood T cell repertoires in COVID-19. In the study overall: Both acute and convalescent COVID-19 samples were obtained from the United States, Italy and Spain. PBMCs, B-cell-depleted T cells, or T cells were the source of the cDNA or gDNA that made up the material.

This CDR3 comprises 15 residues. Germline assignment: CDR1 SGHVS and CDR2 FQNEAQ. The V and J ends lost 5 bases and 0 bases, in that order; junction bases with no gene match: 3. Original handling: Researchers report that nucleated cell counts were estimated from reference gene primer amplification. Data came from immunoSEQ multiplex PCR; TCRdb stores just in-frame clones and leaves some out. That table supplies the V and J calls and clone size; D and trimming were determined from the DNA. This sample carries about 300,000 clones, about 88% of them seen once, and the ten largest clones take over 1%. The source material was peripheral blood. This TCR derives from a man between 65 and 85 years old with acute or convalescent COVID-19. This chain uses TRBV7-8 with TRBJ2-1; 8 bases align to TRBD2. This CDR3 is CASSQGTSSYNEQFF. The DNA of the CDR3 is TGTGCCAGCAGCCAAGGGACTAGCTCCTACAATGAGCAGTTCTTC.